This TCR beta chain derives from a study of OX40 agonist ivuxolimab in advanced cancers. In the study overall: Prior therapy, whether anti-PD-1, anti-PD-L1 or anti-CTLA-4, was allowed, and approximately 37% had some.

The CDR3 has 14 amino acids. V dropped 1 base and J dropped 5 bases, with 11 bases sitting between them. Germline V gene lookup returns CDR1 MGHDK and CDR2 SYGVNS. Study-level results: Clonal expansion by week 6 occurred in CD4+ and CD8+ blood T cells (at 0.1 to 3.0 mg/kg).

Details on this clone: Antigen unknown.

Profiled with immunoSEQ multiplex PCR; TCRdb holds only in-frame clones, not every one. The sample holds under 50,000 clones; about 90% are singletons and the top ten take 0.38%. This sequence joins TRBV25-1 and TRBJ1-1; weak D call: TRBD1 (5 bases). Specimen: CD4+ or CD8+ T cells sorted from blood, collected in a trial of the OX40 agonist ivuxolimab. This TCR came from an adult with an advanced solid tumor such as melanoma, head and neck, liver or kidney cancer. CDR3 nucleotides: TGTGCCAGCAGTGAATTCGGGGGGGGAACTGAAGCTTTCTTT. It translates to CASSEFGGGTEAFF.